The 28 T cell receptor beta chains reported below all come from one sample, sequenced in a study of STAT5B mutations in CD4+ large granular lymphocyte leukemia. The repertoire was sequenced with immunoSEQ multiplex PCR; TCRdb's copy has only in-frame clones and lacks some. The sample lists approximately 27,000 clones, 65% to 90% occurring once. Material for sequencing was CD4+ T cells from blood buffy coats. The source is a human donor in good health.

The chain uses TRBV10-3 and TRBJ2-5; TRBD1 matches at 10 bases. This CDR3 comprises 15 residues. Per germline, CDR1 ENHRY and CDR2 SYGVKD. The junction had 9 bases not matched to a gene; V was cut back by 8 bases and J by 3 bases. CDR3 nucleotide sequence: TGTGCCATCGCTGCGGGGACAGGGGCGAAAGAGACCCAGTACTTC. It encodes CAIAAGTGAKETQYF.

The chain carries TRBV9 and TRBJ2-7; D may be TRBD2 (5 bases). Germline CDR1 SGDLS, CDR2 YYNGEE. V lost 4 bases, J lost 2 bases, and 13 bases lay in between. The CDR3 is made up of 14 amino acids. DNA of the CDR3: TGTGCCAGCAGCTTCCGGCCCGGGACCTACGAGCAGTACTTC. Protein sequence: CASSFRPGTYEQYF.

V usage is TRBV5-4 and J usage is TRBJ1-6, with D perhaps TRBD1 (6 bases). The V end was cut by 4 bases, the J end by 4 bases, with 12 bases between. The CDR3 is made up of 15 amino acids. Germline CDR1 SGHNT, CDR2 YYREEE (reference sequence). The CDR3 here is CASSAMTGYNSPLHF. The CDR3 region has the DNA TGTGCCAGCAGCGCAATGACAGGATATAATTCACCCCTCCACTTT.

J is TRBJ2-7 and V is TRBV5-4; D uncertain. Trimming pared 4 bases from V and 2 bases from J, leaving 13 bases between. The CDR3 has 14 amino acids. The V gene's germline CDR1 is SGHNT and CDR2 YYREEE (reference sequence). The CDR3 sequence: CASSQPSIPYEQYF. The CDR3, as DNA: TGTGCCAGCAGCCAGCCGTCTATCCCCTACGAGCAGTACTTC.

This sequence joins TRBV7-9 and TRBJ1-1; D gene unclear. The CDR3 extends over 14 amino acids. V shed 6 bases and J shed 1 base, with 12 bases lying between them. Looked up from germline, CDR1 is SEHNR and CDR2 is FQNEAQ (reference sequence). The CDR3 is CASSLRAPNTEAFF. DNA for the CDR3: TGTGCCAGCAGTCTTAGGGCACCGAACACTGAAGCTTTCTTT.

This clone showed up just once. The gene calls are TRBV11-3 and TRBJ1-2; no clear D gene. Germline V CDR1 and CDR2: SGHNT, YENEEA. CDR3 length: 11 residues. V was cut by 5 bases and J by 6 bases, with 7 bases left in between. For the CDR3, the DNA is TGTGCCAGCAGCCCACTAGATGGCTACACCTTC. It yields the protein CASSPLDGYTF.

The V and J genes are TRBV6-1 and TRBJ1-6; possible D gene TRBD1, 5 bases. The CDR3 is made up of 16 amino acids. V gave up 2 bases and J gave up 10 bases, with 18 bases separating them. Germline CDR1 and CDR2: MNHNS and SASEGT. In DNA form, the CDR3 reads TGTGCCAGCAGTGAAAGCCGGACAACCCGAAGGTCACCCCTCCACTTT. Its translation is CASSESRTTRRSPLHF.

The V call is TRBV19, the J call TRBJ2-5, with 7 bases that match TRBD2. The V gene's germline CDR1 is LNHDA and CDR2 SQIVND (reference sequence). The CDR3 runs 15 residues. Germline trimming cut 4 bases from V and 2 bases from J; bases unmatched to any gene: 7. CDR3 sequence (DNA): TGTGCCAGTAGTAGCCCGGGACTACCTCAAGAGACCCAGTACTTC. It codes for CASSSPGLPQETQYF.

The rearrangement joins TRBV5-4 to TRBJ1-5; D perhaps matches TRBD1 (5 bases). Looked up from germline, CDR1 is SGHNT and CDR2 is YYREEE (reference sequence). This CDR3 region has 15 residues. The V end lost 4 bases, the J end lost 2 bases, and 13 bases lay between the germline ends. The CDR3, as DNA: TGTGCCAGCAGCCAAGAGGGGAGGGGCAATCAGCCCCAGCATTTT. The encoded protein is CASSQEGRGNQPQHF.

The rearrangement uses TRBV7-2 and TRBJ2-5; possibly TRBD2 for D (6 bases). TRBJ2-7 explains the end of the DNA better; the J call may be wrong. The CDR3 has 17 residues. Germline-derived CDR1 and CDR2 are SGHTA and FQGNSA. CDR3 in DNA: TGTGCCAGCAGCCAAACTTCTTCGGGAGCAGGCCCCTACGAGCAGTACTTC. Its translation is CASSQTSSGAGPYEQYF.

This clone was seen a single time. The CDR3 reads CASSSGRVPKYNEQFF. CDR3 in DNA: TGTGCCAGCAGCTCGGGCCGGGTCCCAAAATACAATGAGCAGTTCTTC. The V gene is TRBV11-2, the J gene TRBJ2-1; no firm D call. In germline, CDR1 is SGHAT, CDR2 FQNNGV. Deletions cut 4 bases from V and 4 bases from J, with 17 bases between. CDR3 length: 16 amino acids.

This clone was recorded only once. The chain links TRBV10-3 to TRBJ2-1; D call uncertain. V was trimmed by 0 bases and J by 10 bases, leaving 4 bases between them. The CDR3 contains 11 residues. Germline loops: CDR1 ENHRY, CDR2 SYGVKD. CDR3 amino acids: CAISESGEQFF. CDR3 bases: TGTGCCATCAGTGAGTCGGGCGAGCAGTTCTTC.

This chain connects TRBV7-9 to TRBJ1-6, with D unresolved. The V end was cut by 4 bases, the J end by 9 bases, with 7 bases between. The CDR3 length is 12 residues. Germline V CDR1 and CDR2: SEHNR, FQNEAQ (reference sequence). This chain's CDR3 is CASSSIGSPLHF. For the CDR3, the DNA is TGTGCCAGCAGCTCAATCGGTTCACCCCTCCACTTT.

The chain links TRBV5-4 to TRBJ2-5, with D tentatively TRBD1 (8 bases). Germline V gene sequence: CDR1 SGHNT, CDR2 YYREEE (reference sequence). Between the trimmed V and J ends, which lost 0 bases and 5 bases, there was a span of 17 bases. The CDR3 covers 16 residues. CDR3: CASSLERDRSSETQYF. Here the CDR3 DNA reads TGTGCCAGCAGCTTGGAGCGGGACAGGTCTAGTGAGACCCAGTACTTC.

This chain joins TRBV6-6 and TRBJ2-7, with D perhaps matching TRBD2 (6 bases). Per the germline V gene, CDR1 is MNHNY and CDR2 is SVGAGI (reference sequence). The CDR3 consists of 15 residues. Trimming cost V 2 bases and J 2 bases, with 13 bases left between them. DNA of the CDR3: TGTGCCAGCAGTTACGTCGGGGGAAGGGCCTACGAGCAGTACTTC. It encodes CASSYVGGRAYEQYF.

V and J are TRBV6-1 and TRBJ1-4, with D possibly matching TRBD1 (6 bases). Trimming removed 5 bases from V and 8 bases from J, with 9 bases in between. Germline assignment: CDR1 MNHNS and CDR2 SASEGT. This CDR3 region has 12 residues. The CDR3 loop is CASSSGQEKLFF. CDR3 coding DNA: TGTGCCAGCAGTTCGGGACAAGAAAAACTGTTTTTT.

The rearrangement joins TRBV5-4 to TRBJ2-3, with unresolved D. The CDR3 totals 15 residues. Between the trimmed V and J ends, which lost 0 bases and 6 bases, there was a span of 14 bases. Germline loops: CDR1 SGHNT, CDR2 YYREEE (reference sequence). DNA for the CDR3: TGTGCCAGCAGCTTGGGATCAAGCCTTGTGGATACGCAGTATTTT. The encoded protein is CASSLGSSLVDTQYF.

This clone was found once. CDR3 sequence (DNA): TGTGCCAGCAGTCCCGGACGGGGGAGGTATGGCTACACCTTC. The encoded protein is CASSPGRGRYGYTF. The chain uses TRBV28 and TRBJ1-2; maybe TRBD1 (5 bases). Germline values: CDR1 MDHEN, CDR2 SYDVKM. This CDR3 is 14 amino acids long. Trimming removed 5 bases from V and 5 bases from J, with 15 bases in between.

The rearrangement uses TRBV4-2 and TRBJ2-3, with D unclear. The CDR3 contains 15 residues. Trimming took 0 bases from V and 2 from J, leaving 9 bases between them. CDR1 is LGHNA and CDR2 is YNFKEQ in the germline V gene. The CDR3 loop is CASSQDLVYTDTQYF. CDR3 DNA: TGTGCCAGCAGCCAAGATTTGGTCTACACAGATACGCAGTATTTT.

The chain uses TRBV7-2 and TRBJ2-1; D is unclear. Trimming took 0 bases from V and 5 from J, leaving 2 bases between them. The V gene's germline CDR1 is SGHTA and CDR2 FQGNSA. This CDR3 contains 12 residues. For the CDR3, the DNA is TGTGCCAGCAGCTTAGCGGACAATGAGCAGTTCTTC. It is translated as CASSLADNEQFF.

This chain uses TRBV4-2 with TRBJ2-3; TRBD2 aligns across 7 bases. The CDR3 has 16 residues. Trimming took 0 bases from V and 4 from J; bases not matched to a gene: 7. Germline values: CDR1 LGHNA, CDR2 YNFKEQ. The CDR3 DNA follows: TGTGCCAGCAGCCAAGACCCCAGCGGGAACGCAGATACGCAGTATTTT. Amino acid sequence: CASSQDPSGNADTQYF.

The rearrangement joins TRBV6-6 to TRBJ2-3; 8 positions match TRBD2. The V gene's germline CDR1 is MNHNY and CDR2 SVGAGI (reference sequence). This CDR3 region has 15 residues. Losses at the gene ends were 6 bases for V and 1 base for J; bases not matched to a gene: 6. Here the CDR3 reads CASRRGARGTDTQYF. The CDR3, as DNA: TGTGCCAGCAGGCGGGGGGCCAGGGGCACAGATACGCAGTATTTT.

This clone was seen a handful of times. The genes are TRBV7-9 and TRBJ2-7; D unclear. The CDR3 totals 14 residues. CDR1 is SEHNR and CDR2 is FQNEAQ in the germline V gene (reference sequence). V lost 3 bases and J 6 bases, leaving 15 bases between the germline ends. The CDR3 DNA sequence: TGTGCCAGCAGCTTTCGGGTCGAGAAGGGCGAGCAGTACTTC. Protein: CASSFRVEKGEQYF.

The V call is TRBV6-1, the J call TRBJ2-7, with D perhaps TRBD2 (6 bases). V dropped 2 bases and J dropped 4 bases, with 9 bases sitting between them. The CDR3 totals 13 residues. Looked up from germline, CDR1 is MNHNS and CDR2 is SASEGT. The CDR3 reads CASSETEGYEQYV. The CDR3 coding sequence is TGTGCCAGCAGTGAAACGGAGGGTTACGAGCAGTACGTC.

V gene TRBV11-3 combines with J gene TRBJ2-4; 9 bases are shared with TRBD1. The CDR3 extends over 16 amino acids. The germline CDR1 and CDR2 sequences are SGHNT and YENEEA. The J segment lost 12 bases and the V segment lost 5 bases, leaving 17 bases of the junction unmatched. CDR3 nucleotides: TGTGCCAGCAGCAACCCGGGACAGGGCCGTGACATCCCTCAGTACTTC. It encodes CASSNPGQGRDIPQYF.

This clone was detected a few times. The J gene is TRBJ2-2, the V gene TRBV14; no clear D. V lost 0 bases and J 8 bases, leaving 4 bases between the germline ends. There are 12 residues in the CDR3. In germline, CDR1 is SGHDN, CDR2 FVKESK. The CDR3 sequence: CASSQERGELFF. The CDR3 nucleotides read TGTGCCAGCAGCCAAGAAAGGGGGGAGCTGTTTTTT.

This clone has just one count. The chain employs TRBV2 and TRBJ1-3; D perhaps matches TRBD1 (6 bases). In germline, CDR1 is SNHLY, CDR2 FYNNEI. The CDR3 loop spans 16 amino acids. Between the trimmed V and J ends, which lost 1 base and 1 base, there was a span of 11 bases. The DNA for the CDR3 is TGTGCCAGCAGTGAAGACCGGACAGTTTCTGGAAACACCATATATTTT. Translating it yields CASSEDRTVSGNTIYF.

This chain connects TRBV7-2 to TRBJ2-1; D is uncertain. Trimming took 5 bases from V and 10 from J, leaving 9 bases between them. Germline lookup yields CDR1 SGHTA and CDR2 FQGNSA. The CDR3 length is 11 residues. The CDR3 spells CASSAYLEQFF. CDR3 DNA sequence: TGTGCCAGCAGCGCGTACTTAGAGCAGTTCTTC.